These 28 T cell receptor beta chains came from one sample sequenced in a study of response to subunit inactivated influenza vaccine (dated 2018 in TCRdb). The library was prepared using RT-PCR. Sequencing used an Illumina HiSeq 2500. The public sequencing data were trimmed at Q25 with fastp and processed into clonotypes with MiXCR by TCRdb, which kept only in-frame beta chains. A single entry per CDR3 protein holds the most common genes and DNA from its merged rows. The sample yields approximately 530,000 distinct CDR3 sequences; roughly 7.9% were counted once. About an eighth of the sample comes from the top ten. The material sequenced was PBMCs from blood, taken about 24 months after vaccination. These receptors were collected from a man between 50 and 75 years old who received an inactivated influenza vaccine. Donor details come from another sample of the same person, matched by shared clones.

This clonotype was detected only a few times. This chain connects TRBV12-3 or TRBV12-4 to TRBJ2-7, with D hard to call. Trimming took 7 bases from V and 2 from J, leaving 15 bases between them. The CDR3 contains 14 residues. This CDR3 reads CASTLPVLAYEQYF. For the CDR3, the DNA is TGTGCCAGCACCCTTCCCGTGTTGGCCTACGAGCAGTACTTC.

This clonotype was seen a few times. V gene TRBV30 combines with J gene TRBJ2-1, with D uncertain. The CDR3 contains 13 residues. V lost 8 bases to trimming and J lost 5 bases, with 16 bases between them. Germline-derived CDR1 and CDR2 are GTSNPN and SVGIG (reference sequence). The CDR3 DNA sequence: TGTGCCAACCGGGCCTTGGAGCACAATGAGCAGTTCTTC. This encodes CANRALEHNEQFF.

The table lists this clonotype with a few counts. The chain joins TRBV30 to TRBJ2-1; the D is unclear. The V gene lost 2 bases and the J gene lost 6 bases, with 8 bases spanning the gap. The length of the CDR3 is 12 residues. CDR1 is GTSNPN and CDR2 is SVGIG in the germline V gene (reference sequence). The DNA for the CDR3 is TGTGCCTGGAGTCCCAGCCGCAATGAGCAGTTCTTC. Its protein product is CAWSPSRNEQFF.

This chain connects TRBV4-2 to TRBJ1-2; 11 bases align to TRBD1. CDR1 is LGHNA and CDR2 is YNFKEQ in the germline V gene. This CDR3 contains 14 residues. J was trimmed by 6 bases and V by 1 base; bases with no gene match: 1. CDR3 coding DNA: TGTGCCAGCAGCCAAGGGACAGGGGGCGATGGCTACACCTTC. This gives the protein CASSQGTGGDGYTF.

The V and J genes are TRBV7-8 and TRBJ2-7, with D possibly matching TRBD1 (6 bases). Germline CDR1 is SGHVS and CDR2 is FQNEAQ. The CDR3 totals 16 residues. V was pared by 5 bases and J by 7 bases, with 24 bases between. The CDR3 protein is CASSQNPQGNLLEQYF. In nucleotides, the CDR3 is TGTGCCAGCAGCCAGAACCCACAGGGCAACCTACTGGAGCAGTACTTC.

This clonotype was counted at least ten times. This chain links TRBV11-2 with TRBJ2-3, with 7 bases matching TRBD2. J lost 0 bases, V lost 4 bases, and 16 bases had no gene match. This CDR3 spans 19 amino acids. In germline, CDR1 is SGHAT, CDR2 FQNNGV. CDR3: CASSSPPSGVGLSTDTQYF. DNA for the CDR3: TGTGCCAGCAGCTCGCCCCCTAGCGGTGTTGGTCTTAGCACAGATACGCAGTATTTT.

The sample holds a few counts of this clonotype. This rearrangement joins TRBV15 to TRBJ1-4; perhaps TRBD1 as D (5 bases). Germline loops: CDR1 LNHNV, CDR2 YYDKDF (reference sequence). Trimming left V 0 bases short and J 8 bases short, with 19 bases between. This CDR3 has 17 amino acids. The CDR3 loop reads CATSRDFYRTHGEKLFF. Here the CDR3 DNA reads TGTGCCACCAGCAGAGATTTTTACAGGACCCATGGAGAAAAACTGTTTTTT.

There are a few counts of this clonotype. The chain links TRBV6-2 or TRBV6-3 to TRBJ2-1; weak D call: TRBD2 (6 bases). This CDR3 is 13 amino acids long. V was clipped by 6 bases and J by 5 bases, with 11 bases between them. Per germline, CDR1 MNHEY and CDR2 SVGEGT. The CDR3 here is CASRRTINNEQFF. In nucleotides, the CDR3 is TGTGCCAGCAGAAGGACTATAAACAATGAGCAGTTCTTC.

This clonotype was observed many times. V usage is TRBV7-9 and J usage is TRBJ2-2; 8 bases agree with TRBD2. The V gene end was trimmed by 5 bases and the J gene end by 2 bases; junction bases not matched to a gene: 4. CDR3 length: 15 amino acids. Germline assignment: CDR1 SEHNR and CDR2 FQNEAQ (reference sequence). The CDR3 bases are TGTGCCAGCAGCCCGACTAGCGTTAACACCGGGGAGCTGTTTTTT. This codes for CASSPTSVNTGELFF. The full variable domain, completed using reference TRBV7-9 and TRBJ2-2, is DTGVSQNPRHKITKRGQNVTFRCDPISEHNRLYWYRQTLGQGPEFLTYFQNEAQLEKSRLLSDRFSAERPKGSFSTLEIQRTEQGDSAMYLCASSPTSVNTGELFFGEGSRLTVL.

This sequence joins TRBV20-1 and TRBJ2-7; unclear D gene. Trimming left V 1 base short and J 2 bases short, with 12 bases between. This CDR3 spans 14 amino acids. Germline V CDR1 and CDR2: DFQATT, SNEGSKA (reference sequence). The CDR3 is CSARGLGLAYEQYF. For the CDR3, the DNA is TGCAGTGCTAGAGGTCTAGGTCTGGCCTACGAGCAGTACTTC.

This clonotype has ten or more counts. The CDR3, as DNA: TGTGCCAGCAGCCATGAGGGTTCCTACAATGAGCAGTTCTTC. Protein sequence: CASSHEGSYNEQFF. The chain is built from TRBV3-1 and TRBJ2-1, with a tentative D call TRBD2 (5 bases). Looked up from germline, CDR1 is LGHDT and CDR2 is YNNKEL (reference sequence). The CDR3 runs to 14 residues. Trimming cost V 3 bases and J 1 base, with 7 bases left between them.

This clonotype was seen a few times. The chain has TRBV6-1 and TRBJ2-3, with a weak D call TRBD1 (5 bases). Germline V gene data show CDR1 as MNHNS and CDR2 as SASEGT. V lost 8 bases, J lost 2 bases, and 14 bases lay in between. This CDR3 comprises 14 residues. The CDR3 nucleotides are TGTGCCAGCTGCCTTAGACAGAACACAGATACGCAGTATTTT. Encoded protein: CASCLRQNTDTQYF.

Remarks on this clonotype: This may arise from a read error, as a much more abundant clone is one base away. The chain combines TRBV7-9 with TRBJ2-7; 7 nucleotides agree with TRBD2. Germline CDR1 and CDR2: SEHNR and FQNEAQ (reference sequence). This CDR3 spans 14 amino acids. Trimming removed 3 bases from V and 4 bases from J; junction bases left unmatched: 6. CDR3 region: CASSFTGTNYEQYF. The DNA for the CDR3 is TGTGCCAGCAGCTTCACCGGGACTAATTACGAGCAGTACTTC. Combining the CDR3 with reference TRBV7-9 and TRBJ2-7 gives the whole variable domain DTGVSQNPRHKITKRGQNVTFRCDPISEHNRLYWYRQTLGQGPEFLTYFQNEAQLEKSRLLSDRFSAERPKGSFSTLEIQRTEQGDSAMYLCASSFTGTNYEQYFGPGTRLTVT.

The chain uses TRBV20-1 and TRBJ1-5; TRBD1 might be the D (6 bases). CDR1 is DFQATT, CDR2 SNEGSKA, per germline (reference sequence). The CDR3 length is 14 residues. Trimming shortened V by 0 bases and J by 4 bases, and 10 bases separated the two germline ends. This chain's CDR3 is CSARDLGGNQPQHF. The CDR3 nucleotides read TGCAGTGCTAGAGATTTAGGGGGGAATCAGCCCCAGCATTTT.

The gene calls are TRBV27 and TRBJ2-4; D not resolved. The CDR3 loop spans 14 amino acids. Germline V gene sequence: CDR1 MNHEY, CDR2 SMNVEV (reference sequence). The V gene lost 5 bases and the J gene lost 9 bases, with 17 bases spanning the gap. DNA of the CDR3: TGTGCCAGCAGTCCCCGTTCCCCGCAAGCCATTCAGTACTTC. Protein: CASSPRSPQAIQYF.

This clonotype was seen a handful of times. The chain uses TRBV10-3 and TRBJ2-7; the match to TRBD1 covers 8 bases. The CDR3 contains 15 residues. The V and J ends lost 6 bases and 4 bases, in that order; junction bases with no gene match: 11. CDR1 is ENHRY, CDR2 SYGVKD, per germline. The CDR3 is CAIRTGQGTKYEQYF. The CDR3 DNA follows: TGTGCCATCAGAACCGGACAGGGAACTAAATACGAGCAGTACTTC.

This clonotype was seen at least ten times. The chain has TRBV2 and TRBJ2-6; the D is unclear. V shed 5 bases and J shed 0 bases, with 2 bases lying between them. The germline gives CDR1 SNHLY, CDR2 FYNNEI. The CDR3 totals 13 residues. The CDR3 nucleotides are TGTGCCAGCAGTACCTCTGGGGCCAACGTCCTGACTTTC. Protein sequence: CASSTSGANVLTF. Full variable domain (rest looked up from reference TRBV2 and TRBJ2-6): EPEVTQTPSHQVTQMGQEVILRCVPISNHLYFYWYRQILGQKVEFLVSFYNNEISEKSEIFDDQFSVERPDGSNFTLKIRSTKLEDSAMYFCASSTSGANVLTFGAGSRLTVL.

In this sample, this clonotype turned up a few times. The V gene is TRBV20-1, the J gene TRBJ2-7; D may be TRBD2 (6 bases). Trimming took 1 base from V and 4 from J, leaving 20 bases between them. This CDR3 has 16 amino acids. Germline values: CDR1 DFQATT, CDR2 SNEGSKA (reference sequence). The CDR3 DNA sequence: TGCAGTGCTAGAGGACGCAGGGCGGGGAAGCCATACGAGCAGTACTTC. Encoded protein: CSARGRRAGKPYEQYF.

This clonotype was recorded many times. The chain uses TRBV7-2 and TRBJ1-5; D remains ambiguous. The CDR3 runs 14 residues. V dropped 2 bases and J dropped 6 bases, with 11 bases sitting between them. Germline values: CDR1 SGHTA, CDR2 FQGNSA. The CDR3 region is CASSLMGGSQPQHF. Here the CDR3 DNA reads TGTGCCAGCAGCTTAATGGGAGGTAGTCAGCCCCAGCATTTT.

This clonotype was observed at least ten times. The genes are TRBV6-5 and TRBJ1-6; no clear D. The germline gives CDR1 MNHEY, CDR2 SVGAGI. Trimming stripped 4 bases from V and 5 bases from J, with 9 bases between. The CDR3 runs to 14 residues. CDR3 DNA: TGTGCCAGCAGTTCCCCCCTGGATAATTCACCCCTCCACTTT. Translated, it gives CASSSPLDNSPLHF.

The rearrangement uses TRBV20-1 and TRBJ1-1; the D gene is possibly TRBD1 (6 bases). Germline-derived CDR1 and CDR2 are DFQATT and SNEGSKA (reference sequence). The ends were cut back, 0 bases at V and 1 base at J, with 18 bases in the middle. This CDR3 is 17 amino acids long. CDR3 sequence (DNA): TGCAGTGCTAGAGATGCTAGGACAGCTTTTACGAACACTGAAGCTTTCTTT. Translated, it gives CSARDARTAFTNTEAFF.

This chain joins TRBV4-2 and TRBJ1-5; possible D gene TRBD1, 5 bases. The CDR3 spans 15 residues. In germline, CDR1 is LGHNA, CDR2 YNFKEQ. The V and J ends lost 2 bases and 4 bases respectively, with 12 bases between them. The CDR3 DNA reads TGTGCCAGCAGCCAACCGGACATATCTAATCAGCCCCAGCATTTT. Amino acid sequence: CASSQPDISNQPQHF.

This clonotype was observed a handful of times. The chain has TRBV14 and TRBJ2-7, with no clear D. Deletions cut 1 base from V and 7 bases from J, with 11 bases between. CDR1 is SGHDN, CDR2 FVKESK, per germline. The CDR3 extends over 13 amino acids. The CDR3 sequence: CASSQGQVGEQYF. The CDR3, as DNA: TGTGCCAGCAGCCAAGGTCAAGTTGGGGAGCAGTACTTC.

The chain combines TRBV5-1 with TRBJ2-3, with TRBD2 matching over 13 bases. The CDR3 length is 16 residues. V shed 4 bases and J 5 bases; nucleotides not matched to a gene: 7. Germline CDR1 SGHRS, CDR2 YFSETQ. The DNA for the CDR3 is TGCGCCAGCAGCACCAGGACTAGCGGGAGTCTAGATACGCAGTATTTT. Its protein product is CASSTRTSGSLDTQYF.

This clonotype has more than one count but fewer than ten. The genes are TRBV5-1 and TRBJ1-1, with D uncertain. V lost 1 base and J 10 bases, leaving 8 bases between the germline ends. The CDR3 is 11 residues long. Germline assignment: CDR1 SGHRS and CDR2 YFSETQ. The CDR3 region is CASSLRGLAFF. The CDR3 DNA sequence: TGCGCCAGCAGCTTGCGCGGGTTAGCTTTCTTT. The full variable domain, its missing parts supplied by reference TRBV5-1 and TRBJ1-1, is KAGVTQTPRYLIKTRGQQVTLSCSPISGHRSVSWYQQTPGQGLQFLFEYFSETQRNKGNFPGRFSGRQFSNSRSEMNVSTLELGDSALYLCASSLRGLAFFGQGTRLTVV.

This clonotype was counted a few times. V and J are TRBV6-6 and TRBJ2-7; D unresolved. Trimming stripped 0 bases from V and 5 bases from J, with 8 bases between. Germline lookup yields CDR1 MNHNY and CDR2 SVGAGI (reference sequence). The CDR3 totals 13 residues. Here the CDR3 DNA reads TGTGCCAGCAGTTACTCGATTTGGGACGAGCAGTACTTC. Amino acid sequence: CASSYSIWDEQYF.

This clonotype was observed a few times. The CDR3, as DNA: TGCGCCAGCAGTGAGTCGAGGGCGAGTTTGAACACCGGGGAGCTGTTTTTT. Protein: CASSESRASLNTGELFF. The chain employs TRBV10-1 and TRBJ2-2, with D perhaps matching TRBD2 (5 bases). The V and J ends lost 0 bases and 1 base respectively, with 12 bases between them. The CDR3 spans 17 residues. Germline loops: CDR1 WNHNN, CDR2 SYGVQD (reference sequence).

The table lists this clonotype with many counts. The gene calls are TRBV11-2 and TRBJ2-3; TRBD1 might be the D (6 bases). The CDR3 sequence is 17 residues long. The germline V and J ends were trimmed by 5 bases and 3 bases, with 21 bases remaining between them. Germline V gives CDR1 SGHAT, CDR2 FQNNGV. CDR3 residues: CASSLGTTGRRTDTQYF. As DNA, the CDR3 is TGTGCCAGCAGCCTCGGCACAACAGGGCGAAGGACAGATACGCAGTATTTT.